The 30 T cell receptor beta chains given below trace back to one sample, sequenced in a study of blood T cell repertoires in COVID-19. This table comes from immunoSEQ multiplex PCR, and its TCRdb copy is limited to in-frame clones, with some not included. The profile shows fewer than 300,000 clones, approximately 84% of them singletons. Specimen: PBMCs or T cells enriched from blood (not recorded which). The source is a man aged 18 to 29 who had recovered from COVID-19.

The V gene is TRBV6-5, the J gene TRBJ2-7, with TRBD2 identical over 8 bases. Trimming cost V 8 bases and J 2 bases; bases outside gene matches: 8. CDR1 MNHEY and CDR2 SVGAGI come from the germline V gene. The CDR3 consists of 14 residues. CDR3 DNA sequence: TGTGCCAGCCGGAGTATTAGCGGGGCCTACGAGCAGTACTTC. This translates into CASRSISGAYEQYF.

The genes are TRBV4-1 and TRBJ2-7; 11 nucleotides agree with TRBD2. The V and J ends lost 4 bases and 4 bases, in that order; junction bases with no gene match: 3. Germline-derived CDR1 and CDR2 are MGHRA and YSYEKL. The CDR3 loop spans 14 amino acids. CDR3 nucleotides: TGCGCCAGCAGCCCTCTAGCGGGGGGATACGAGCAGTACTTC. This gives the protein CASSPLAGGYEQYF.

This chain links TRBV7-2 with TRBJ1-1, with D perhaps TRBD1 (5 bases). Per the germline V gene, CDR1 is SGHTA and CDR2 is FQGNSA. Trimming removed 2 bases at V and 6 bases at J, with 10 bases between. CDR3 length: 13 residues. CDR3 protein: CASSLIGRAEAFF. CDR3 nucleotide sequence: TGTGCCAGCAGCTTAATCGGCAGGGCTGAAGCTTTCTTT.

The chain couples TRBV5-1 to TRBJ2-5, with a tentative D call TRBD2 (5 bases). Trimming pared 4 bases from V and 1 base from J, leaving 11 bases between. Germline V gene data show CDR1 as SGHRS and CDR2 as YFSETQ. The CDR3 is 14 amino acids. The CDR3 here is CASSRDGLQETQYF. The CDR3 nucleotides are TGCGCCAGCAGCCGCGACGGACTCCAAGAGACCCAGTACTTC.

The V and J genes are TRBV4-2 and TRBJ2-1, with D perhaps matching TRBD1 (5 bases). Per the germline V gene, CDR1 is LGHNA and CDR2 is YNFKEQ. V was shortened by 1 base and J by 0 bases, with 19 bases between the two germline ends. This CDR3 contains 19 residues. The chain's CDR3 is CASSQGGLRLLSSYNEQFF. DNA of the CDR3: TGTGCCAGCAGCCAAGGGGGCCTCCGCCTACTGAGCTCCTACAATGAGCAGTTCTTC.

This chain links TRBV5-5 with TRBJ2-1; 8 nucleotides agree with TRBD2. V trimming: 6 bases; J trimming: 7 bases; junction bases outside the gene matches: 12. In germline, CDR1 is SGHKS, CDR2 YYEKEE (reference sequence). CDR3 length: 15 amino acids. The CDR3 DNA sequence: TGTGCCAGCATGGACCTAAAGCGGGAGCCTAATGAGCAGTTCTTC. It specifies CASMDLKREPNEQFF.

The CDR3 region is CASSASRVVRREQYF. CDR3 in DNA: TGTGCCAGCAGCGCCTCGCGGGTGGTGCGGCGGGAGCAGTACTTC. The chain carries TRBV7-8 and TRBJ2-7; weak D call: TRBD2 (5 bases). CDR3 length: 15 residues. The germline V and J ends were trimmed by 5 bases and 7 bases, with 21 bases remaining between them. Germline V CDR1 and CDR2: SGHVS, FQNEAQ.

CDR3 nucleotide sequence: TGTGCCAGCAGCAGGGGGTTCTCTGGAAACACCATATATTTT. This sequence encodes CASSRGFSGNTIYF. The chain has TRBV14 and TRBJ1-3; D possibly corresponds to TRBD1 (6 bases). V gave up 5 bases and J gave up 0 bases, with 8 bases separating them. CDR1 SGHDN and CDR2 FVKESK come from the germline V gene. This CDR3 has 14 amino acids.

This clone occurred a few times. This chain joins TRBV19 and TRBJ1-3; TRBD1 might be the D (6 bases). This CDR3 contains 14 residues. V was shortened by 7 bases and J by 11 bases, with 21 bases between the two germline ends. Germline assignment: CDR1 LNHDA and CDR2 SQIVND (reference sequence). The CDR3 sequence is CASKTSGQFHSIYF. As DNA, the CDR3 is TGTGCCAGTAAGACGTCCGGACAGTTTCATTCCATATATTTT.

The rearrangement uses TRBV2 and TRBJ2-7, with D hard to call. The CDR3 covers 12 residues. Trimming shortened V by 6 bases and J by 4 bases, and 10 bases separated the two germline ends. Germline V gene data show CDR1 as SNHLY and CDR2 as FYNNEI. The CDR3 is CASSDIVYEQYF. CDR3 nucleotides: TGTGCCAGCAGCGACATAGTATACGAGCAGTACTTC. The full variable domain, with the rest looked up from reference TRBV2 and TRBJ2-7, is EPEVTQTPSHQVTQMGQEVILRCVPISNHLYFYWYRQILGQKVEFLVSFYNNEISEKSEIFDDQFSVERPDGSNFTLKIRSTKLEDSAMYFCASSDIVYEQYFGPGTRLTVT.

This clone was observed a few times. The chain employs TRBV2 and TRBJ2-1; 9 nucleotides align to TRBD2. This CDR3 has 17 amino acids. Germline CDR1 SNHLY, CDR2 FYNNEI. V was clipped by 5 bases and J by 6 bases; unmatched bases: 14. CDR3 residues: CASSPLGGLALVNEQFF. DNA of the CDR3: TGTGCCAGCAGTCCCCTCGGGGGACTAGCTCTTGTCAATGAGCAGTTCTTC.

This chain connects TRBV4-1 to TRBJ2-2, with TRBD2 matching 13 bases. The length of the CDR3 is 17 residues. The V gene's germline CDR1 is MGHRA and CDR2 YSYEKL. CDR3 in amino acids: CPRPRLGTSGTTGELFF. The CDR3 coding sequence is TGCCCCCGCCCCCGACTTGGGACTAGCGGGACCACCGGGGAGCTGTTTTTT.

The chain links TRBV5-1 to TRBJ2-3; TRBD1 matches at 8 bases. Germline CDR1 SGHRS, CDR2 YFSETQ. Losses at the gene ends were 4 bases for V and 5 bases for J; bases not matched to a gene: 3. This CDR3 region has 13 residues. The CDR3 reads CASSRGQGDTQYF. CDR3 nucleotide sequence: TGCGCCAGCAGCCGCGGACAGGGAGATACGCAGTATTTT.

The chain recombines TRBV28 with TRBJ1-5; the match to TRBD1 covers 10 bases. CDR3 length: 19 amino acids. The ends lost 5 bases at V and 0 bases at J; junction bases unmatched: 13. Germline V gene sequence: CDR1 MDHEN, CDR2 SYDVKM. The CDR3 DNA is TGTGCCAGCAGTCCTCGACAGGGGGCCTTTTCTTATAGCAATCAGCCCCAGCATTTT. As protein: CASSPRQGAFSYSNQPQHF. Full variable domain (rest looked up from reference TRBV28 and TRBJ1-5): DVKVTQSSRYLVKRTGEKVFLECVQDMDHENMFWYRQDPGLGLRLIYFSYDVKMKEKGDIPEGYSVSREKKERFSLILESASTNQTSMYLCASSPRQGAFSYSNQPQHFGDGTRLSIL.

The chain combines TRBV7-9 with TRBJ1-2; possibly TRBD1 for D (6 bases). This CDR3 has 17 residues. Trimming cost V 5 bases and J 0 bases, with 19 bases left between them. CDR1 and CDR2 from the germline V gene are SEHNR and FQNEAQ (reference sequence). CDR3 residues: CASSPGQIVPTNYGYTF. The CDR3 DNA is TGTGCCAGCAGCCCTGGACAGATCGTACCTACTAACTATGGCTACACCTTC. The full variable domain, its missing parts supplied by reference TRBV7-9 and TRBJ1-2, is DTGVSQNPRHKITKRGQNVTFRCDPISEHNRLYWYRQTLGQGPEFLTYFQNEAQLEKSRLLSDRFSAERPKGSFSTLEIQRTEQGDSAMYLCASSPGQIVPTNYGYTFGSGTRLTVV.

This rearrangement joins TRBV4-1 to TRBJ2-7, with D possibly matching TRBD1 (6 bases). V was pared by 3 bases and J by 2 bases, with 14 bases between. Germline loops: CDR1 MGHRA, CDR2 YSYEKL. The CDR3 spans 15 residues. The CDR3 spells CASSQTQGITYEQYF. The CDR3 DNA follows: TGCGCCAGCAGCCAGACACAGGGAATTACCTACGAGCAGTACTTC.

The genes are TRBV28 and TRBJ2-7, with TRBD1 as a possible D gene (5 bases). This CDR3 is built from 14 residues. The V end was cut by 2 bases, the J end by 5 bases, with 13 bases between. CDR1 and CDR2 from the germline V gene are MDHEN and SYDVKM. The CDR3, as DNA: TGTGCCAGCAGTTTAAGGCAGGGAAAAAACGAGCAGTACTTC. Translating it yields CASSLRQGKNEQYF.

This clone has a handful of counts. The chain joins TRBV9 to TRBJ2-7; TRBD1 is a possible D gene (7 bases). Trimming took off 10 bases at V and 2 bases at J, with 13 bases between the two ends. This CDR3 is 12 amino acids long. Germline V gene lookup returns CDR1 SGDLS and CDR2 YYNGEE. The CDR3 spells CASGGTAYEQYF. The CDR3 DNA reads as TGTGCCTCAGGGGGGACCGCCTACGAGCAGTACTTC.

The chain combines TRBV7-9 with TRBJ2-1, with 16 bases matching TRBD2. The germline gives CDR1 SEHNR, CDR2 FQNEAQ (reference sequence). J gave up 6 bases and V 0 bases, and 5 bases lay outside the gene matches. CDR3 size: 18 residues. The chain's CDR3 is CASSLAGTSGGAINEQFF. CDR3 nucleotide sequence: TGTGCCAGCAGCTTAGCTGGGACTAGCGGGGGGGCCATCAATGAGCAGTTCTTC.

This sequence joins TRBV10-3 and TRBJ2-7; 12 nucleotides match TRBD2. The CDR3 runs to 16 residues. V gave up 5 bases and J gave up 3 bases; unmatched junction bases: 8. Looked up from germline, CDR1 is ENHRY and CDR2 is SYGVKD. CDR3 nucleotide sequence: TGTGCCATCAGTCCTGGACCGGGACTAGCGGGCTACGAGCAGTACTTC. The encoded protein is CAISPGPGLAGYEQYF.

The count of this clone is one. The chain carries TRBV7-9 and TRBJ1-4; 7 positions match TRBD1. Germline-derived CDR1 and CDR2 are SEHNR and FQNEAQ (reference sequence). Trimming removed 1 base from V and 7 bases from J; junction bases left unmatched: 3. This CDR3 is built from 14 residues. The CDR3 reads CASSLVGTAEKLFF. The CDR3, as DNA: TGTGCCAGCAGCTTAGTCGGGACAGCTGAAAAACTGTTTTTT.

The rearrangement uses TRBV24-1 and TRBJ2-2; perhaps TRBD1 as D (6 bases). The V end was cut by 1 base, the J end by 5 bases, with 13 bases between. The CDR3 is 16 residues long. CDR1 and CDR2 from the germline V gene are KGHDR and SFDVKD. CDR3 sequence (DNA): TGTGCCACCAGTGATTTTAGGGACATTTCGACCGGGGAGCTGTTTTTT. Amino acid sequence: CATSDFRDISTGELFF.

The V call is TRBV28, the J call TRBJ1-1; 11 bases fit TRBD1. Germline V lookup: CDR1 MDHEN, CDR2 SYDVKM. Trimming took 2 bases from V and 10 from J; bases not matched to a gene: 6. This CDR3 spans 14 amino acids. The CDR3 sequence: CASSLGQGALRAFF. The CDR3 DNA sequence: TGTGCCAGCAGTTTAGGACAGGGGGCCTTGAGAGCTTTCTTT.

The J gene is TRBJ2-1, the V gene TRBV5-1; 12 bases fit TRBD2. The CDR3 contains 16 residues. Germline V gives CDR1 SGHRS, CDR2 YFSETQ. J gave up 9 bases and V 0 bases, and 7 bases lay outside the gene matches. CDR3 sequence reads: CASSLAGTSGSGEQFF. The CDR3 nucleotides are TGCGCCAGCAGCTTGGCCGGGACTAGCGGGTCCGGTGAGCAGTTCTTC.

This chain joins TRBV4-1 and TRBJ2-1; TRBD2 is a possible D gene (5 bases). Germline-derived CDR1 and CDR2 are MGHRA and YSYEKL. V lost 1 base and J lost 2, with 9 bases in between. The length of the CDR3 is 15 residues. The CDR3 DNA sequence: TGCGCCAGCAGCCAAGGGGCCGGGGCCTACAATGAGCAGTTCTTC. Translating it yields CASSQGAGAYNEQFF.

The genes are TRBV14 and TRBJ2-1; 7 positions agree with TRBD1. The CDR3 contains 15 residues. CDR1 is SGHDN and CDR2 is FVKESK in the germline V gene. Germline trimming cut 8 bases from V and 2 bases from J; bases unmatched to any gene: 9. The CDR3 region is CASGSGTETYNEQFF. The DNA for the CDR3 is TGTGCCAGCGGATCCGGGACAGAGACCTACAATGAGCAGTTCTTC.

V and J are TRBV7-2 and TRBJ1-2; TRBD1 agrees at 8 bases. This CDR3 region has 13 residues. Germline CDR1 reads SGHTA; CDR2 reads FQGNSA. The ends lost 5 bases at V and 8 bases at J; junction bases unmatched: 7. The CDR3 region is CASSPGQGSGYTF. The DNA of the CDR3 is TGTGCCAGCAGCCCCGGACAGGGCAGCGGCTACACCTTC.

This clone was detected only once. The rearrangement joins TRBV5-1 to TRBJ2-2; D not certain. This CDR3 is built from 16 residues. Trimming removed 0 bases at V and 7 bases at J, with 16 bases between. CDR1 is SGHRS, CDR2 YFSETQ, per germline. The CDR3 coding sequence is TGCGCCAGCAGCTTGGCCGGGTCCGGCGGTCACGGGGAGCTGTTTTTT. Translated: CASSLAGSGGHGELFF.

The chain employs TRBV5-1 and TRBJ2-2; the D gene is possibly TRBD2 (6 bases). Trimming removed 3 bases at V and 0 bases at J, with 6 bases between. Germline CDR1 is SGHRS and CDR2 is YFSETQ. CDR3 size: 14 residues. The DNA of the CDR3 is TGCGCCAGCAGCTCGGGGGCGAACACCGGGGAGCTGTTTTTT. This translates into CASSSGANTGELFF. Using reference TRBV5-1 and TRBJ2-2 for the parts outside the CDR3, the full variable domain is KAGVTQTPRYLIKTRGQQVTLSCSPISGHRSVSWYQQTPGQGLQFLFEYFSETQRNKGNFPGRFSGRQFSNSRSEMNVSTLELGDSALYLCASSSGANTGELFFGEGSRLTVL.

Here the CDR3 DNA reads TGCGCCAGCAGCTTGGGCGGGGGGGCCACAGATACGCAGTATTTT. As protein: CASSLGGGATDTQYF. This chain connects TRBV5-1 to TRBJ2-3; the match to TRBD2 covers 9 bases. The CDR3 runs 15 residues. V was pared by 0 bases and J by 2 bases, with 1 base of the junction left unmatched. From germline, CDR1 is SGHRS and CDR2 YFSETQ.